Presented here are 23 T cell receptor beta chains from one specimen sequenced in a study of T cells in Graves' hyperthyroidism and ophthalmopathy. Researchers took RNA transcripts and amplified the TCR beta CDR3 regions from them. The HTBI primer set served for first-round RT-PCR of the TCR CDR3. Via MiXCR, TCRdb re-called the multiplex PCR reads, giving one row per CDR3 protein. The table lists around 600,000 distinct CDR3 sequences, around 16% of them singletons, with around 7.5% in the top ten. The specimen sequenced was blood. The source is a woman under 40 with Graves' hyperthyroidism.

This clonotype was counted many times. This chain links TRBV12-3 or TRBV12-4 with TRBJ2-1; 10 bases align to TRBD2. The junction had 10 bases not matched to a gene; V was cut back by 2 bases and J by 9 bases. CDR3 length: 16 residues. The CDR3 bases are TGTGCCAGCAGTTTACGGAGCGGGAGGGCCGGGAGTGAGCAGTTCTTC. It codes for CASSLRSGRAGSEQFF.

A single count supports this clonotype. The chain is built from TRBV11-2 and TRBJ1-1, with D maybe TRBD1 (5 bases). The CDR3 consists of 17 residues. The germline V and J ends were trimmed by 5 bases and 10 bases, with 29 bases remaining between them. Per the germline V gene, CDR1 is SGHAT and CDR2 is FQNNGV. In nucleotides, the CDR3 is TGTGCCAGCAGCCAACCGCCCACTGGCAGGTGGGGAGGGGTAGCTTTCTTT. This codes for CASSQPPTGRWGGVAFF. Variable domain in full (rest from reference TRBV11-2 and TRBJ1-1): EAGVAQSPRYKIIEKRQSVAFWCNPISGHATLYWYQQILGQGPKLLIQFQNNGVVDDSQLPKDRFSAERLKGVDSTLKIQPAKLEDSAVYLCASSQPPTGRWGGVAFFGQGTRLTVV.

This clonotype was detected many times. The chain couples TRBV30 to TRBJ2-1; weak D call: TRBD1 (6 bases). V was trimmed by 2 bases and J by 5 bases, leaving 13 bases between them. Germline values: CDR1 GTSNPN, CDR2 SVGIG (reference sequence). CDR3 length equals 14 residues. The CDR3 DNA sequence: TGTGCCTGGAGTTTAGGCAGGGGAAACAATGAGCAGTTCTTC. Its protein is CAWSLGRGNNEQFF.

The V and J genes are TRBV2 and TRBJ2-7; the D is unclear. Per the germline V gene, CDR1 is SNHLY and CDR2 is FYNNEI. This CDR3 has 13 amino acids. V shed 4 bases and J shed 4 bases, with 11 bases lying between them. CDR3 sequence reads: CASSVEAQYEQYF. The DNA of the CDR3 is TGTGCCAGCAGTGTAGAAGCACAGTACGAGCAGTACTTC.

This clonotype has a handful of counts. V gene TRBV24-1 combines with J gene TRBJ2-3; D might be TRBD2 (5 bases). The CDR3 totals 18 residues. Germline V CDR1 and CDR2: KGHDR, SFDVKD. Trimming cost V 1 base and J 6 bases, with 22 bases left between them. The CDR3 sequence is CATSDFSIGPGYGDTQYF. Written as DNA, the CDR3 is TGTGCCACCAGTGATTTTTCGATCGGACCGGGATATGGGGATACGCAGTATTTT.

This clonotype was detected only a few times. The chain joins TRBV27 to TRBJ1-5; D gene ambiguous. There are 15 residues in the CDR3. V lost 5 bases and J 0 bases, leaving 11 bases between the germline ends. Germline V lookup: CDR1 MNHEY, CDR2 SMNVEV (reference sequence). The CDR3, as DNA: TGTGCCAGCAGTACCCGTGGGGTTAGCAATCAGCCCCAGCATTTT. Translating it yields CASSTRGVSNQPQHF.

This clonotype was detected many times. The CDR3 loop reads CASSLHKGLTYEQYF. The CDR3 region has the DNA TGTGCCAGCAGCTTACACAAGGGACTGACCTACGAGCAGTACTTC. The chain employs TRBV11-2 and TRBJ2-7; a weak D match, TRBD2 (6 bases). The CDR3 runs 15 residues. Trimming took off 2 bases at V and 2 bases at J, with 13 bases between the two ends. The germline CDR1 and CDR2 sequences are SGHAT and FQNNGV.

The chain combines TRBV9 with TRBJ2-1, with 7 bases aligning to TRBD2. The CDR3 runs to 14 residues. After removal of 7 bases from V and 0 bases from J, the junction contained 4 bases not matched to a gene. Germline assignment: CDR1 SGDLS and CDR2 YYNGEE. The CDR3 sequence is CASGRDSSYNEQFF. In DNA form, the CDR3 reads TGTGCCAGCGGGAGGGACTCCTCCTACAATGAGCAGTTCTTC.

This clonotype has more than one count but fewer than ten. This CDR3 reads CASSLGTSGRGEQFF. The CDR3 DNA reads TGTGCCAGCAGCTTGGGTACTAGCGGGAGGGGAGAGCAGTTCTTC. This sequence joins TRBV5-4 and TRBJ2-1; TRBD2 matches 13 bases. The trim removed 0 bases at V and 10 bases at J, leaving 4 bases unmatched. Germline CDR1 reads SGHNT; CDR2 reads YYREEE (reference sequence). The CDR3 is made up of 15 amino acids.

With respect to this clonotype: A junction boundary mismatches the germline segment, possibly from a read error. The V call is TRBV7-3, the J call TRBJ2-1, with 8 bases identical to TRBD2. CDR3 length: 16 amino acids. Germline CDR1 SGHTA, CDR2 FQGTGA. CDR3 bases: TGCGCCAGCAGCCAAGGTTCGGGGGGGGGGGATGCTGAGCAGTTCTTC. Its protein is CASSQGSGGGDAEQFF.

This clonotype was recorded at least ten times. This chain connects TRBV7-9 to TRBJ2-7, with a possible D match to TRBD2 (6 bases). Germline CDR1 and CDR2: SEHNR and FQNEAQ (reference sequence). V shed 4 bases and J shed 2 bases, with 15 bases lying between them. The CDR3 has 15 amino acids. As DNA, the CDR3 is TGTGCCAGCAGCTCAGTAGCGGCTGGTACCTACGAGCAGTACTTC. Translation: CASSSVAAGTYEQYF. The full variable domain, its missing parts supplied by reference TRBV7-9 and TRBJ2-7, is DTGVSQNPRHKITKRGQNVTFRCDPISEHNRLYWYRQTLGQGPEFLTYFQNEAQLEKSRLLSDRFSAERPKGSFSTLEIQRTEQGDSAMYLCASSSVAAGTYEQYFGPGTRLTVT.

This clonotype appeared a few times. The V call is TRBV7-2, the J call TRBJ1-4; 8 nucleotides align to TRBD1. CDR1 is SGHTA, CDR2 FQGNSA, per germline. This CDR3 is built from 14 residues. V was clipped by 9 bases and J by 6 bases; unmatched bases: 9. This CDR3 reads CASHPGGVYEKLFF. DNA for the CDR3: TGTGCCAGTCACCCAGGGGGCGTTTATGAAAAACTGTTTTTT.

The chain uses TRBV10-3 and TRBJ2-1; D possibly corresponds to TRBD2 (5 bases). Trimming took off 4 bases at V and 4 bases at J, with 14 bases between the two ends. CDR1 and CDR2 (germline): ENHRY, SYGVKD. This CDR3 has 15 amino acids. The CDR3 DNA sequence: TGTGCCATCAGTGTTGCCCAGAGAGGGTACAATGAGCAGTTCTTC. This codes for CAISVAQRGYNEQFF.

This clonotype showed up many times. The rearrangement joins TRBV28 to TRBJ2-2; D may be TRBD2 (6 bases). Per the germline V gene, CDR1 is MDHEN and CDR2 is SYDVKM. CDR3 size: 14 residues. V shed 8 bases and J shed 5 bases, with 15 bases lying between them. CDR3 nucleotide sequence: TGTGCCAGCTCCTCGGGGGTATGGACCGGGGAGCTGTTTTTT. Encoded protein: CASSSGVWTGELFF. Filled out from reference TRBV28 and TRBJ2-2, the complete variable domain reads DVKVTQSSRYLVKRTGEKVFLECVQDMDHENMFWYRQDPGLGLRLIYFSYDVKMKEKGDIPEGYSVSREKKERFSLILESASTNQTSMYLCASSSGVWTGELFFGEGSRLTVL.

Only a few counts were recorded for this clonotype. V usage is TRBV7-9 and J usage is TRBJ2-2; tentative D call: TRBD2 (6 bases). Trimming took off 4 bases at V and 6 bases at J, with 15 bases between the two ends. CDR3 length: 15 amino acids. Germline assignment: CDR1 SEHNR and CDR2 FQNEAQ (reference sequence). For the CDR3, the DNA is TGTGCCAGCAGCTCGCGGGACTCCGGGCCCGGGGAGCTGTTTTTT. This gives the protein CASSSRDSGPGELFF.

The chain recombines TRBV20-1 with TRBJ2-5; TRBD1 agrees at 9 bases. The V and J ends lost 6 bases and 6 bases, in that order; junction bases with no gene match: 8. Germline CDR1 and CDR2: DFQATT and SNEGSKA (reference sequence). The CDR3 spans 13 residues. For the CDR3, the DNA is TGCAGTGCCAGGCTGGACAGGGGAAAGACCCAGTACTTC. Residues: CSARLDRGKTQYF.

The chain links TRBV27 to TRBJ1-6, with 9 bases fitting TRBD1. Germline V CDR1 and CDR2: MNHEY, SMNVEV (reference sequence). V lost 8 bases and J lost 11; bases outside the gene matches: 10. CDR3 length: 14 residues. The CDR3 loop reads CASSLTGGFAPLHF. In nucleotides, the CDR3 is TGTGCCAGCTCTTTAACAGGGGGCTTCGCACCCCTCCACTTT.

This clonotype turned up a few times. The rearrangement joins TRBV9 to TRBJ1-1; TRBD1 matches at 7 bases. V lost 3 bases and J lost 1; bases outside the gene matches: 6. CDR1 is SGDLS and CDR2 is YYNGEE in the germline V gene. This CDR3 is 15 amino acids long. Here the CDR3 DNA reads TGTGCCAGCAGCGCCCGACAGGGCCAGAACACTGAAGCTTTCTTT. Encoded protein: CASSARQGQNTEAFF.

This chain links TRBV6-5 with TRBJ1-5; D uncertain. Looked up from germline, CDR1 is MNHEY and CDR2 is SVGAGI. The CDR3 runs to 14 residues. V shed 5 bases and J shed 5 bases, with 13 bases lying between them. The CDR3 coding sequence is TGTGCCAGCAGTCTCTCGGGCGGGGATCAGCCCCAGCATTTT. Translation gives CASSLSGGDQPQHF.

This clonotype occurred many times. The V gene is TRBV2, the J gene TRBJ1-5; TRBD1 aligns across 9 bases. Germline assignment: CDR1 SNHLY and CDR2 FYNNEI. The CDR3 runs to 14 residues. Unmatched junction bases numbered 2, after V lost 2 bases and J lost 6 bases. Written as DNA, the CDR3 is TGTGCCAGCAGTGAATGGACAGGGGTTCAGCCCCAGCATTTT. Translation gives CASSEWTGVQPQHF.

This clonotype was recorded many times. The V call is TRBV6-1, the J call TRBJ1-1; 7 positions agree with TRBD1. The CDR3 totals 14 residues. Unmatched junction bases numbered 7, after V lost 6 bases and J lost 3 bases. CDR1 and CDR2 (germline): MNHNS, SASEGT. CDR3 sequence: CASSAGTDYTEAFF. CDR3 nucleotides: TGTGCCAGCAGCGCCGGGACAGATTACACTGAAGCTTTCTTT.

Ten or more counts support this clonotype. The chain links TRBV20-1 to TRBJ2-7; 13 bases agree with TRBD2. V shed 6 bases, J shed 3 bases, and the junction held 5 bases outside the gene matches. Germline V CDR1 and CDR2: DFQATT, SNEGSKA (reference sequence). The CDR3 length is 14 residues. In DNA form, the CDR3 reads TGCAGTGCCGACTGGACTAGCGGGAGCTACGAGCAGTACTTC. Protein product: CSADWTSGSYEQYF.

In its sample, this clonotype was seen many times. This sequence joins TRBV20-1 and TRBJ1-2, with D maybe TRBD1 (6 bases). Trimming left V 5 bases short and J 2 bases short, with 9 bases between. CDR1 and CDR2 (germline): DFQATT, SNEGSKA (reference sequence). The CDR3 loop spans 12 amino acids. In DNA form, the CDR3 reads TGCAGTGCTTCGCAGGGGAACTATGGCTACACCTTC. This encodes CSASQGNYGYTF.